One and the same sample provided the 24 T cell receptor beta chains below, sequenced in a study of cytomegalovirus exposure and HLA in healthy donors (TCRdb year 2017). The library was obtained by the immunoSEQ multiplex PCR assay. As stored in TCRdb, this immuneACCESS dataset retains in-frame rearrangements with V and J assigned. A fraction of the clones does not appear; measured against another copy, unresolved V genes explain less than half of the discrepancy, and the remainder lacks a known reason. The sample table contains hundreds of thousands of clones; only one count was recorded for about 90% of them. Clones ranked in the top ten supply 3.1% of the sample. The sequencing input was PBMCs. The receptors shown here come from a woman aged 25 to 45 in good health and CMV-seronegative.

J is TRBJ2-7 and V is TRBV29-1, with 14 bases aligning to TRBD2. The CDR3 covers 18 residues. V lost 6 bases, J lost 3 bases, and 16 bases stayed unmatched. In germline, CDR1 is SQVTM, CDR2 ANQGSEA. The chain's CDR3 is CSVLPGLAGESSRYEQYF. For the CDR3, the DNA is TGCAGCGTGCTCCCGGGACTAGCGGGAGAATCGTCACGCTACGAGCAGTACTTC.

This chain links TRBV28 with TRBJ2-7; D possibly uses TRBD1 or TRBD2 (5 bases each). The CDR3 is 13 residues long. Germline V gives CDR1 MDHEN, CDR2 SYDVKM. Trimming removed 8 bases at V and 0 bases at J, with 11 bases between. CDR3 region: CASSEGSSYEQYF. The DNA for the CDR3 is TGTGCCAGCTCCGAGGGGAGCTCCTACGAGCAGTACTTC.

The V call is TRBV27, the J call TRBJ2-2, with 9 bases lining up with TRBD1. Germline-derived CDR1 and CDR2 are MNHEY and SMNVEV (reference sequence). With V trimmed by 7 bases and J by 8 bases, 11 bases remained unmatched. The CDR3 loop spans 15 amino acids. The CDR3 DNA is TGTGCCAGCACCGGACAGGGGTCCCCCGTTGGGGAGCTGTTTTTT. Amino acids: CASTGQGSPVGELFF.

V gene TRBV29-1 combines with J gene TRBJ2-7; D gene unclear. CDR1 is SQVTM and CDR2 is ANQGSEA in the germline V gene. The CDR3 runs to 12 residues. The V gene lost 4 bases and the J gene lost 1 base, with 8 bases spanning the gap. This CDR3 is CSVVGDSYEQYF. The CDR3 nucleotides are TGCAGCGTTGTAGGCGATTCCTACGAGCAGTACTTC.

The CDR3 DNA reads TGTGCCAGCAGCCAAGATTGGGGACAGGCCAAAGGCTACACCTTC. This gives the protein CASSQDWGQAKGYTF. The chain links TRBV4-2 to TRBJ1-2, with 8 bases lining up with TRBD1. CDR1 is LGHNA, CDR2 YNFKEQ, per germline. The trim removed 0 bases at V and 8 bases at J, leaving 8 bases unmatched. There are 15 residues in the CDR3.

The chain recombines TRBV14 with TRBJ1-1; D not certain. Germline V gene lookup returns CDR1 SGHDN and CDR2 FVKESK. Trimming cost V 2 bases and J 5 bases, with 6 bases left between them. CDR3 length: 12 amino acids. The CDR3 loop reads CASSQSGTEAFF. The CDR3 DNA reads TGTGCCAGCAGCCAATCCGGTACTGAAGCTTTCTTT.

The chain joins TRBV30 to TRBJ1-2; D ambiguous. CDR3 length: 15 residues. Germline values: CDR1 GTSNPN, CDR2 SVGIG (reference sequence). Trimming pared 3 bases from V and 0 bases from J, leaving 14 bases between. The CDR3 region has the DNA TGTGCCTGGAGCGTACCCTGGGTAGCTAACTATGGCTACACCTTC. This encodes CAWSVPWVANYGYTF. The variable domain in full, completed from reference TRBV30 and TRBJ1-2, reads SQTIHQWPATLVQPVGSPLSLECTVEGTSNPNLYWYRQAAGRGLQLLFYSVGIGQISSEVPQNLSASRPQDRQFILSSKKLLLSDSGFYLCAWSVPWVANYGYTFGSGTRLTVV.

This rearrangement joins TRBV29-1 to TRBJ2-1; D gene uncertain. CDR3 length equals 13 residues. V was cut by 3 bases and J by 7 bases, with 13 bases left in between. Germline-derived CDR1 and CDR2 are SQVTM and ANQGSEA. CDR3 coding DNA: TGCAGCGTTGAGGTTCCGACCGGGAATGAGCAGTTCTTC. This sequence encodes CSVEVPTGNEQFF.

This chain uses TRBV13 with TRBJ1-2; possible D gene TRBD1, 5 bases. CDR1 PRHDT and CDR2 FYEKMQ come from the germline V gene (reference sequence). V was clipped by 3 bases and J by 3 bases, with 8 bases between them. The CDR3 extends over 13 amino acids. The CDR3 DNA reads TGTGCCAGCAGCTTGGGGGAGCACTATGGCTACACCTTC. It is translated as CASSLGEHYGYTF.

The rearrangement links TRBV4-3 to TRBJ2-7; possible D gene TRBD2, 5 bases. The germline gives CDR1 LGHNA, CDR2 YSLEER. The V end lost 4 bases, the J end lost 3 bases, and 19 bases lay between the germline ends. CDR3 length: 16 residues. CDR3 DNA: TGCGCCAGCAGCCCCGGTGGAGGTGTCGGTAACTACGAGCAGTACTTC. This gives the protein CASSPGGGVGNYEQYF.

With respect to this clone: Other DNA sequences from this sample encode an identical CDR3 as well. V gene TRBV6-5 combines with J gene TRBJ2-7, with D perhaps TRBD2 (6 bases). V was pared by 0 bases and J by 0 bases, with 6 bases between. The CDR3 sequence is 14 residues long. Germline assignment: CDR1 MNHEY and CDR2 SVGAGI. CDR3 DNA: TGTGCCAGCAGTTACTCCGGGAGCTCCTACGAGCAGTACTTC. It codes for CASSYSGSSYEQYF.

The CDR3 DNA reads TGTGCCATCAAAGCACTAGCGGGGGACGAGCAGTACTTC. Amino acids: CAIKALAGDEQYF. V is TRBV10-3 and J is TRBJ2-7, with 11 bases lining up with TRBD2. The germline CDR1 and CDR2 sequences are ENHRY and SYGVKD. There are 13 residues in the CDR3. The ends lost 7 bases at V and 5 bases at J; junction bases unmatched: 4.

The chain has TRBV7-7 and TRBJ2-3, with unresolved D. This CDR3 is 14 amino acids long. The V gene lost 1 base and the J gene lost 4 bases, with 9 bases spanning the gap. Germline CDR1 SSHAT, CDR2 FNYEAQ (reference sequence). This CDR3 is CASSLGGPPDTQYF. The CDR3 DNA sequence: TGTGCCAGCAGCTTAGGCGGCCCCCCAGATACGCAGTATTTT.

The V and J genes are TRBV4-1 and TRBJ2-1, with D hard to call. CDR1 and CDR2 from the germline V gene are MGHRA and YSYEKL. V dropped 0 bases and J dropped 0 bases, with 12 bases sitting between them. CDR3 length equals 17 residues. The CDR3 DNA follows: TGCGCCAGCAGCCAAGATACTGGCCAGAGCTCCTACAATGAGCAGTTCTTC. Its translation is CASSQDTGQSSYNEQFF.

The J gene is TRBJ1-1, the V gene TRBV28; the match to TRBD1 covers 7 bases. With 6 bases clipped from V and 4 bases from J, the junction kept 5 bases outside the gene matches. CDR1 is MDHEN and CDR2 is SYDVKM in the germline V gene. The CDR3 has 13 residues. The CDR3 spells CASRTGAPTEAFF. CDR3 bases: TGTGCCAGCAGAACAGGGGCACCCACTGAAGCTTTCTTT.

The gene calls are TRBV28 and TRBJ2-7; 8 nucleotides align to TRBD2. CDR1 and CDR2 (germline): MDHEN, SYDVKM. The CDR3 runs to 13 residues. V lost 3 bases and J lost 7; bases outside the gene matches: 5. The CDR3 protein is CASSFGGAPEQYF. Written as DNA, the CDR3 is TGTGCCAGCAGTTTCGGGGGGGCCCCTGAGCAGTACTTC. Filled out from reference TRBV28 and TRBJ2-7, the complete variable domain reads DVKVTQSSRYLVKRTGEKVFLECVQDMDHENMFWYRQDPGLGLRLIYFSYDVKMKEKGDIPEGYSVSREKKERFSLILESASTNQTSMYLCASSFGGAPEQYFGPGTRLTVT.

V is TRBV28 and J is TRBJ1-2, with a possible D match to TRBD1 (5 bases). Trimming took 6 bases from V and 0 from J, leaving 11 bases between them. CDR1 is MDHEN and CDR2 is SYDVKM in the germline V gene. This CDR3 has 14 residues. The CDR3 sequence: CASRSAQANYGYTF. The CDR3 bases are TGTGCCAGCAGAAGCGCACAGGCTAACTATGGCTACACCTTC.

V gene TRBV28 combines with J gene TRBJ2-4; D not certain. There are 14 residues in the CDR3. V gave up 4 bases and J gave up 0 bases, with 7 bases separating them. CDR1 is MDHEN and CDR2 is SYDVKM in the germline V gene. The CDR3 region is CASSSPLAKNIQYF. For the CDR3, the DNA is TGTGCCAGCAGTTCCCCCTTAGCCAAAAACATTCAGTACTTC.

The chain employs TRBV5-1 and TRBJ2-4; 9 bases fit TRBD1. The CDR3 runs 15 residues. With 6 bases clipped from V and 5 bases from J, the junction kept 9 bases outside the gene matches. In germline, CDR1 is SGHRS, CDR2 YFSETQ. DNA of the CDR3: TGCGCCAGCACCATGAAGACAGGGGGAGAAAACATTCAGTACTTC. Translation gives CASTMKTGGENIQYF.

This chain uses TRBV6-1 with TRBJ1-5; D is perhaps TRBD1 (5 bases). This CDR3 contains 13 residues. Trimming cost V 6 bases and J 5 bases, with 11 bases left between them. Per the germline V gene, CDR1 is MNHNS and CDR2 is SASEGT. The chain's CDR3 is CASSTRDDQPQHF. DNA for the CDR3: TGTGCCAGCAGCACCAGGGATGATCAGCCCCAGCATTTT.

The rearrangement uses TRBV4-2 and TRBJ1-2; the match to TRBD1 covers 10 bases. This CDR3 comprises 16 residues. CDR1 and CDR2 (germline): LGHNA, YNFKEQ. With 0 bases clipped from V and 7 bases from J, the junction kept 8 bases outside the gene matches. CDR3 loop: CASSQEPRDRGRGYTF. CDR3 nucleotide sequence: TGTGCCAGCAGCCAAGAACCTCGGGACAGGGGTCGTGGCTACACCTTC.

The gene calls are TRBV11-2 and TRBJ2-3; 7 positions agree with TRBD2. Germline CDR1 is SGHAT and CDR2 is FQNNGV. The CDR3 loop spans 15 amino acids. V trimming: 1 base; J trimming: 4 bases; junction bases outside the gene matches: 5. The DNA for the CDR3 is TGTGCCAGCAGCTTAGGGGGGGGTGTGGCAGATACGCAGTATTTT. Translation: CASSLGGGVADTQYF.

The V gene is TRBV6-4, the J gene TRBJ2-1; D might be TRBD2 (5 bases). From germline, CDR1 is MRHNA and CDR2 SNTAGT. This CDR3 comprises 15 residues. V lost 5 bases, J lost 5 bases, and 16 bases lay in between. The DNA for the CDR3 is TGTGCCAGCAGTCTTCATAGTGGAGGCAACAATGAGCAGTTCTTC. This gives the protein CASSLHSGGNNEQFF.

This clone was seen only a few times. The chain carries TRBV14 and TRBJ2-2, with TRBD2 identical over 9 bases. Per the germline V gene, CDR1 is SGHDN and CDR2 is FVKESK. CDR3 length: 15 residues. V gave up 5 bases and J gave up 4 bases; unmatched junction bases: 5. DNA of the CDR3: TGTGCCAGCAGCATTGCGGGAGGGCCCACCGGGGAGCTGTTTTTT. Residues: CASSIAGGPTGELFF.